Sequencing of this T cell receptor beta chain was carried out in a study of T cell responses to AZD1222 COVID-19 vaccine. The V gene end was trimmed by 5 bases and the J gene end by 10 bases; junction bases not matched to a gene: 2. CDR3 length: 11 residues. Germline loops: CDR1 MNHEY, CDR2 SVGAGI. Sequencing used immunoSEQ multiplex PCR; TCRdb keeps in-frame clones, though not all of them. The table lists about 95,000 clones, less than 90% of them singletons. General observations from the study: A mostly white British donor set with more females was recruited, and clonal diversity was possibly underestimated. Increases in Spike-specific TCR breadth and depth were seen after two AZD1222 doses.

Notes on this clone: What it binds is unknown.

This specimen was peripheral blood, taken on day 0 of AZD1222 vaccination. This chain links TRBV6-5 with TRBJ1-1, with 9 bases lining up with TRBD1. This clonotype was sampled from an adult in good health. In nucleotides, the CDR3 is TGTGCCAGCAGTAGACAGGGGGGAGCTTTCTTT. As protein: CASSRQGGAFF.